This TCR beta chain was sequenced for a study of T cells in Graves' hyperthyroidism and ophthalmopathy. Study-wide background: Before any treatment, at initial diagnosis, peripheral blood was collected. Whole-study results and caveats: Model output signaled ophthalmopathy a median around 6.9 months ahead of onset.

CDR3 size: 17 residues. The trim removed 0 bases at V and 2 bases at J, leaving 4 bases unmatched. CDR1 and CDR2 (germline): SGHAT, FQNNGV. Uncontrolled infection, other autoimmune disease, pregnancy or lactation excluded patients. Fresh peripheral blood, approximately 10 ml, yielded the PBMCs. Amplified regions were TCR beta CDR3 sequences from RNA transcripts. A set of HTBI primers served as the primers for a first-round RT-PCR of the TCR CDR3. TCRdb independently ran MiXCR on the multiplex PCR reads; one entry per CDR3 protein. The table lists 600,000 to 650,000 distinct CDR3 sequences, less than 25% of them singletons. This clonotype was counted at least ten times. Its specificity is not known.

The rearrangement links TRBV11-2 to TRBJ2-2; TRBD2 aligns across 9 bases. What was sequenced was blood. This clonotype originated in a man aged 25 to 40 with Graves' ophthalmopathy. The DNA for the CDR3 is TGTGCCAGCAGCTTAGAGGCTAGCGGGATCAACACCGGGGAGCTGTTTTTT. Residues: CASSLEASGINTGELFF.